This T cell receptor beta chain came from a study of blood T cell repertoires in COVID-19. Clones were sequenced by immunoSEQ multiplex PCR, and TCRdb holds only the in-frame ones, with some missing. The data show hundreds of thousands of clones, 83% seen once. Germline V lookup: CDR1 SGHTA, CDR2 FQGNSA. J gave up 5 bases and V 5 bases, and 7 bases lay outside the gene matches. The CDR3 length is 15 residues. The sequenced sample consisted of peripheral blood. This chain connects TRBV7-2 to TRBJ1-4; TRBD1 matches 8 bases. The TCR was taken from a woman in her forties with active or convalescent COVID-19. The CDR3 coding sequence is TGTGCCAGCAGCCGCTGGGGACAGGAAAATGAAAAACTGTTTTTT. Its translation is CASSRWGQENEKLFF. The variable domain in full, with the rest retrieved from reference TRBV7-2 and TRBJ1-4, is GAGVSQSPSNKVTEKGKDVELRCDPISGHTALYWYRQSLGQGLEFLIYFQGNSAPDKSGLPSDRFSAERTGGSVSTLTIQRTQQEDSAVYLCASSRWGQENEKLFFGSGTQLSVL.